The rows below give T cell receptor beta chains drawn from one sample of a study of blood T cell repertoires in COVID-19. TCRdb's table, derived via immunoSEQ multiplex PCR, lists solely in-frame clones and lacks some. The repertoire holds about 530,000 clones, with around 90% as singletons. Source material: peripheral blood. The receptors derive from a woman between 50 and 59 years old with COVID-19, enrolled during active disease. CDR3s include the opening cysteine and the closing phenylalanine or tryptophan. D genes are given only for firm matches. Rows give clone size only sometimes, using once, few, many, or a class for an expanded clone.

V gene,D gene,J gene,clone size,CDR3 length,CDR3 protein,CDR3 DNA
TRBV3-1/TRBV3-2,.,TRBJ2-3,.,15,CASSPPGRAGDTQYF,TGTGCCAGCAGCCCTCCAGGTAGGGCGGGTGATACGCAGTATTTT
TRBV7-8,.,TRBJ1-1,.,15,CASSSTTGWGAEAFF,TGTGCCAGCAGCTCCACCACAGGGTGGGGAGCTGAAGCTTTCTTT
TRBV19,TRBD1,TRBJ1-4,few,13,CASKEGAQEKLFF,TGTGCCAGTAAAGAGGGGGCGCAGGAAAAACTGTTTTTT
TRBV5-5,TRBD1,TRBJ2-7,.,15,CASSLVQGAPYEQYF,TGTGCCAGCAGCTTGGTGCAGGGGGCCCCCTACGAGCAGTACTTC
TRBV6-5,TRBD1,TRBJ1-2,.,14,CASIQRQGRYGYTF,TGTGCCAGCATCCAAAGACAGGGCCGCTATGGCTACACCTTC
TRBV25-1,TRBD1,TRBJ2-2,.,13,CATPGQTTGELFF,TGTGCCACTCCGGGACAGACCACCGGGGAGCTGTTTTTT
TRBV6-5,.,TRBJ1-5,.,14,CASSSGQPNQPQHF,TGTGCCAGCAGCTCGGGACAACCCAATCAGCCCCAGCATTTT
TRBV19,TRBD1,TRBJ2-1,.,15,CASSWPGQGYNEQFF,TGTGCCAGTAGTTGGCCGGGACAGGGGTACAATGAGCAGTTCTTC
TRBV24-1,.,TRBJ1-2,once,14,CATSESTRGYGYTF,TGTGCCACCAGTGAGTCCACCCGGGGATATGGCTACACCTTC
TRBV5-6,.,TRBJ2-3,.,14,CASSWGRSTDTQYF,TGTGCCAGCAGCTGGGGGAGGAGCACAGATACGCAGTATTTT
TRBV12-3/TRBV12-4,.,TRBJ2-1,.,11,CASRRGDEQFF,TGTGCCAGCAGGAGAGGAGATGAGCAGTTCTTC
TRBV11-2,.,TRBJ2-1,.,14,CASSVNGGLGEQFF,TGTGCCAGCAGCGTCAACGGGGGGCTAGGTGAGCAGTTCTTC
TRBV5-1,.,TRBJ1-3,.,16,CASSLDLTISGNTIYF,TGCGCCAGCAGCTTGGATCTCACAATCTCTGGAAACACCATATATTTT
TRBV12-3/TRBV12-4,TRBD1,TRBJ1-1,.,12,CASRTGITEAFF,TGTGCCAGCAGGACAGGGATCACTGAAGCTTTCTTT
TRBV5-5,TRBD1,TRBJ1-4,.,14,CASSPTGQPEKLFF,TGTGCCAGCAGCCCCACGGGACAGCCCGAAAAACTGTTTTTT
TRBV2,TRBD1,TRBJ1-4,.,16,CASTGTGGPTNEKLFF,TGTGCCAGCACGGGGACAGGGGGCCCCACTAATGAAAAACTGTTTTTT
TRBV3-1/TRBV3-2,.,TRBJ1-6,.,14,CASSQSHRESPLHF,TGTGCCAGCAGCCAATCGCACAGAGAGTCACCCCTCCACTTT
TRBV5-1,.,TRBJ1-2,.,16,CASSSGSAAPNYGYTF,TGCGCCAGCAGCTCAGGCTCAGCCGCCCCTAACTATGGCTACACCTTC
TRBV5-6,.,TRBJ2-7,.,14,CASSLAGNSYEQYF,TGTGCCAGCAGCTTGGCGGGGAACTCCTACGAGCAGTACTTC
TRBV27,.,TRBJ1-2,once,16,CASSLSATVANYGYTF,TGTGCCAGCAGTTTGTCCGCGACAGTTGCTAACTATGGCTACACCTTC
TRBV6-5,.,TRBJ1-5,.,14,CASSRYEGSQPQHF,TGTGCCAGCAGTCGCTACGAGGGCAGTCAGCCCCAGCATTTT
TRBV28,TRBD1,TRBJ1-2,.,14,CASSRQGAGYGYTF,TGTGCCAGCAGCAGACAGGGGGCTGGCTATGGCTACACCTTC
TRBV4-1,.,TRBJ1-2,.,17,CASSPVHTGVVRHGYTF,TGCGCCAGCAGCCCGGTCCATACAGGAGTAGTTCGGCATGGCTACACCTTC
TRBV4-1,TRBD1,TRBJ1-4,.,12,CASNTGEEKLFF,TGCGCCAGCAATACAGGGGAGGAAAAACTGTTTTTT
TRBV28,TRBD1,TRBJ1-4,.,14,CASSLPGTGRKLFF,TGTGCCAGCAGTTTACCCGGGACAGGGAGAAAACTGTTTTTT
TRBV3-1/TRBV3-2,.,TRBJ1-5,.,14,CASSQPGARQPQHF,TGTGCCAGCAGTCAGCCAGGGGCAAGACAGCCCCAGCATTTT
TRBV18,.,TRBJ1-5,once,15,CASSPNGQSNQPQHF,TGTGCCAGCTCACCAAATGGACAGAGCAATCAGCCCCAGCATTTT
TRBV19,.,TRBJ1-2,.,12,CASSPRRNGYTF,TGTGCCAGTAGTCCGAGGAGGAATGGCTACACCTTC
TRBV25-1,TRBD2,TRBJ2-7,.,16,CASGGSRGAPFYEQYF,TGTGCCAGCGGCGGCTCGCGGGGGGCCCCTTTCTACGAGCAGTACTTC
TRBV9,.,TRBJ2-3,.,13,CASSAGLTDTQYF,TGTGCCAGCAGCGCCGGACTGACAGATACGCAGTATTTT
TRBV6-1,.,TRBJ1-5,.,14,CASSERAGDQPQHF,TGTGCCAGCAGTGAACGGGCAGGGGATCAGCCCCAGCATTTT
TRBV2,.,TRBJ1-5,.,16,CASSEALLAGGQPQHF,TGTGCCAGCAGTGAAGCGCTGTTGGCGGGAGGCCAGCCCCAGCATTTT
TRBV28,TRBD1,TRBJ1-1,.,19,CASSSASGGAGYPDTEAFF,TGTGCCAGCAGTAGTGCCTCAGGGGGCGCAGGATATCCGGACACTGAAGCTTTCTTT
TRBV27,.,TRBJ1-2,.,13,CASRLTENYGYTF,TGTGCCAGCCGCCTGACAGAGAACTATGGCTACACCTTC
TRBV10-2,.,TRBJ2-2,.,15,CASTSFPGDTGELFF,TGCGCCAGCACCTCATTCCCGGGGGACACCGGGGAGCTGTTTTTT
TRBV4-1,.,TRBJ1-5,.,15,CASSQGPGIGQPQHF,TGCGCCAGCAGCCAAGGTCCCGGGATAGGCCAGCCCCAGCATTTT